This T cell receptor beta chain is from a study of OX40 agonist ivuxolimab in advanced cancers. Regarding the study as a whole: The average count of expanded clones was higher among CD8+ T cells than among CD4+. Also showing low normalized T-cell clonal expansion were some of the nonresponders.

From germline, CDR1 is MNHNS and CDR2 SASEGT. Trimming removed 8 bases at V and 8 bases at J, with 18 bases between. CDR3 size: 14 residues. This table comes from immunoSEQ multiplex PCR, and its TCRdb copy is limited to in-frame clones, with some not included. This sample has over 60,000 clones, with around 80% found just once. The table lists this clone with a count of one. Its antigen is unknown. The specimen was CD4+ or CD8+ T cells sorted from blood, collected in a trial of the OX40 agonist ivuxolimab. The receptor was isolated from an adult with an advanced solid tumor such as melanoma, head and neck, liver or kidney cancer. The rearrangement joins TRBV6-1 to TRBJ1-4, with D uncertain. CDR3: CASSPGGRGEKLFF. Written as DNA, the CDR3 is TGTGCCAGCTCCCCGGGCGGTCGTGGGGAAAAACTGTTTTTT.